The T cell receptor beta chain described here comes from a study of human T cells and chemical hapten exposure. Time point defined: patch test 2, 6 weeks after DPC sensitization. Specified treatment: therapeutic diphenylcyclopropenone sensitization with weekly scalp DPC. TCRdb itself ran the RACE reads through MiXCR, one entry per CDR3 protein. Of roughly 150,000 distinct CDR3 sequences detected, about an eighth appear once; the ten largest clones hold more than 1.1%. Germline V gives CDR1 DFQATT, CDR2 SNEGSKA (reference sequence). The CDR3 is 13 residues long. V lost 1 base, J lost 12 bases, and 6 bases stayed unmatched. Broader study findings: The number of TCRs over 1 in 1000 frequency stayed unchanged after DPC.

Note on this clonotype: Its antigen is not identified.

This TCR came from a woman aged 45-65 years with alopecia areata. Some clones in this sample may be carry-over from other donors' samples. This specimen was whole blood, taken in connection with sensitization to the hapten diphenylcyclopropenone (DPC). The genes are TRBV20-1 and TRBJ2-3; 11 bases fit TRBD2. The CDR3 spells CSARGLAGGPQYF. DNA for the CDR3: TGCAGTGCTAGAGGCCTAGCGGGAGGCCCACAGTATTTT.